This TCR beta chain was documented in a study of technical replicates of blood from a few donors. The CDR3 contains 17 residues. The V end lost 4 bases, the J end lost 2 bases, and 19 bases lay between the germline ends. Germline V CDR1 and CDR2: ENHRY, SYGVKD. The assay was immunoSEQ multiplex PCR, and TCRdb's table has in-frame clones only and misses some. The data hold about 62,000 clones, with roughly 98% observed a single time. The clonotype was recovered from a human donor in good health. The chain recombines TRBV10-3 with TRBJ2-3, with D perhaps TRBD2 (6 bases). Sequenced material: T cells isolated from PBMCs. The CDR3 sequence is CAISVGGGGLDTDTQYF. The CDR3 nucleotides read TGTGCCATCAGTGTGGGAGGAGGAGGTCTGGACACAGATACGCAGTATTTT.